This TCR beta chain originates from a study of PD-L1 blockade in urothelial cancer. About the research overall: From about 2014, patients received atezolizumab, given as 1,200 mg intravenously every 3 weeks. In terms of prior chemotherapy, patients had received 0 to 3 regimens. T cell content in blood samples showed a median of 141,255.

The assay was immunoSEQ multiplex PCR, and TCRdb's table has in-frame clones only and misses some. This table holds about 63,000 clones, roughly 76% found once. V gave up 4 bases and J gave up 4 bases; unmatched junction bases: 7. The CDR3 loop spans 15 amino acids. Germline values: CDR1 SGHTS, CDR2 YDEGEE. This clone was counted only a few times. The time point here: pretreatment peripheral blood. This material consisted of PBMCs, taken around atezolizumab (anti-PD-L1) treatment. The rearrangement links TRBV5-8 to TRBJ1-1, with 10 bases identical to TRBD1. The clonotype comes from a man between 70 and 80 years old with urothelial cancer. This CDR3 is CASSLRTGGSTEAFF. The CDR3 nucleotides read TGTGCCAGCAGCCTAAGGACAGGGGGGTCCACTGAAGCTTTCTTT.